Listed below are T cell receptor beta chains from one sample, sequenced in a study of T-cell memory formation after mild COVID-19. TCRdb fed the 5' RACE reads into MiXCR, producing one record per CDR3 protein. The repertoire holds 110,000 to 150,000 distinct CDR3 sequences, 20% to 25% seen once, with 24% in the top ten. The sequenced sample was PBMCs or a T cell subset sorted from them (not recorded which). All receptors derive from an adult woman who had mild COVID-19 (a few samples of this study predate the infection). Cell type and time point are not known. CDR3s include the opening cysteine and the closing phenylalanine or tryptophan. A D gene is named only where the DNA matches it firmly. Size is stated for part of the rows, as once, few or many counts, or as a class when the clone is expanded.

V gene: TRBV5-1; J gene: TRBJ2-2; D gene: TRBD1; clone size: NA; CDR3 protein: CARPSGQGNTGELFF; CDR3 DNA: TGCGCCAGACCATCGGGACAGGGGAACACCGGGGAGCTGTTTTTT
V gene: TRBV4-3; J gene: TRBJ1-6; D gene: NA; clone size: NA; CDR3 protein: CASSQETGSYNSPLHF; CDR3 DNA: TGCGCCAGCAGCCAAGAGACCGGGTCTTATAATTCACCCCTCCACTTT
V gene: TRBV7-9; J gene: TRBJ2-2; D gene: NA; clone size: few; CDR3 protein: CASSRGSGELFF; CDR3 DNA: TGTGCCAGCTCCCGGGGCTCCGGGGAGCTGTTTTTT
V gene: TRBV4-3; J gene: TRBJ2-3; D gene: NA; clone size: NA; CDR3 protein: CASSQRSGAIADTQYF; CDR3 DNA: TGCGCCAGCAGCCAACGATCGGGAGCGATCGCAGATACGCAGTATTTT
V gene: TRBV7-9; J gene: TRBJ1-5; D gene: TRBD1; clone size: few; CDR3 protein: CASSASRDREGQPQHF; CDR3 DNA: TGTGCCAGCAGCGCCAGTCGAGACAGGGAAGGACAGCCCCAGCATTTT
V gene: TRBV4-1; J gene: TRBJ2-1; D gene: NA; clone size: few; CDR3 protein: CASSQEGLSNEQFF; CDR3 DNA: TGCGCCAGCAGCCAAGAGGGACTTTCCAATGAGCAGTTCTTC
V gene: TRBV20-1; J gene: TRBJ1-2; D gene: NA; clone size: medium-sized; CDR3 protein: CSASPATTRQHRDNYGYTF; CDR3 DNA: TGCAGTGCTAGTCCAGCGACAACCCGACAACACAGGGACAACTATGGCTACACCTTC
V gene: TRBV12-3/TRBV12-4; J gene: TRBJ2-7; D gene: TRBD2; clone size: NA; CDR3 protein: CASIGAGAAYEQYF; CDR3 DNA: TGTGCCAGCATCGGAGCGGGAGCGGCCTACGAGCAGTACTTC
V gene: TRBV4-1; J gene: TRBJ1-2; D gene: NA; clone size: once; CDR3 protein: CASSQDYVRVNLPYGYTF; CDR3 DNA: TGCGCCAGCAGCCAAGATTATGTGAGGGTCAATTTACCCTATGGCTACACCTTC
V gene: TRBV5-4; J gene: TRBJ2-1; D gene: TRBD2; clone size: few; CDR3 protein: CASSLGLAGVYNEQFF; CDR3 DNA: TGTGCCAGCAGCTTGGGCCTAGCGGGAGTGTACAATGAGCAGTTCTTC
V gene: TRBV19; J gene: TRBJ2-3; D gene: NA; clone size: NA; CDR3 protein: CASSPTWDGRTDTQYF; CDR3 DNA: TGTGCCAGTAGTCCGACTTGGGACGGGCGCACAGATACGCAGTATTTT
V gene: TRBV6-2/TRBV6-3; J gene: TRBJ2-7; D gene: TRBD2; clone size: few; CDR3 protein: CASSSGLVYEQYF; CDR3 DNA: TGTGCCAGCAGCTCGGGACTAGTTTACGAGCAGTACTTC
V gene: TRBV2; J gene: TRBJ2-1; D gene: TRBD2; clone size: few; CDR3 protein: CASLPRLAGVNEQFF; CDR3 DNA: TGTGCCAGCCTTCCACGACTAGCGGGAGTCAATGAGCAGTTCTTC
V gene: TRBV6-5; J gene: TRBJ1-1; D gene: NA; clone size: medium-sized; CDR3 protein: CASRSGRGAIEAFF; CDR3 DNA: TGTGCCAGCAGATCAGGGAGGGGGGCAATTGAAGCTTTCTTT
V gene: TRBV3-1; J gene: TRBJ2-1; D gene: TRBD2; clone size: few; CDR3 protein: CASSQQLAGGIYNEQFF; CDR3 DNA: TGTGCCAGCAGCCAACAACTAGCGGGAGGGATATACAATGAGCAGTTCTTC
V gene: TRBV7-3; J gene: TRBJ1-1; D gene: NA; clone size: few; CDR3 protein: CASSLTSQPNTEAFF; CDR3 DNA: TGTGCCAGCAGCTTAACGAGCCAGCCAAACACTGAAGCTTTCTTT
V gene: TRBV6-4; J gene: TRBJ2-7; D gene: TRBD1; clone size: NA; CDR3 protein: CASIGTGTGSYEQYF; CDR3 DNA: TGTGCCAGCATCGGAACCGGGACAGGATCCTACGAGCAGTACTTC
V gene: TRBV7-9; J gene: TRBJ2-7; D gene: TRBD1; clone size: few; CDR3 protein: CASSSTGTGGIYEQYF; CDR3 DNA: TGTGCCAGCAGCTCGACCGGGACAGGGGGGATCTACGAGCAGTACTTC
V gene: TRBV15; J gene: TRBJ2-3; D gene: NA; clone size: few; CDR3 protein: CATSRGRAGADTQYF; CDR3 DNA: TGTGCCACCAGCAGAGGCAGGGCAGGTGCAGATACGCAGTATTTT
V gene: TRBV7-8; J gene: TRBJ1-1; D gene: NA; clone size: NA; CDR3 protein: CAGTAGQNTEAFF; CDR3 DNA: TGTGCCGGAACAGCGGGGCAGAACACTGAAGCTTTCTTT
V gene: TRBV11-3; J gene: TRBJ2-5; D gene: NA; clone size: NA; CDR3 protein: CASSLRDSGETQYF; CDR3 DNA: TGTGCCAGCAGCTTGAGGGACTCCGGAGAGACCCAGTACTTC
V gene: TRBV2; J gene: TRBJ2-5; D gene: TRBD2; clone size: NA; CDR3 protein: CASSELSGGQETQYF; CDR3 DNA: TGTGCCAGCAGTGAACTTAGCGGGGGGCAAGAGACCCAGTACTTC
V gene: TRBV5-5; J gene: TRBJ2-3; D gene: NA; clone size: NA; CDR3 protein: CASSLEGHPTDTQYF; CDR3 DNA: TGTGCCAGCAGCTTGGAGGGACACCCCACAGATACGCAGTATTTT
V gene: TRBV7-9; J gene: TRBJ2-3; D gene: NA; clone size: NA; CDR3 protein: CASSRRVDTQYF; CDR3 DNA: TGTGCCAGCAGCCGCAGGGTGGATACGCAGTATTTT
V gene: TRBV6-5; J gene: TRBJ2-1; D gene: NA; clone size: NA; CDR3 protein: CASSYDIAPLGGSYNEQFF; CDR3 DNA: TGTGCCAGCAGTTACGACATCGCTCCGTTAGGCGGCTCCTACAATGAGCAGTTCTTC
V gene: TRBV19; J gene: TRBJ2-1; D gene: NA; clone size: NA; CDR3 protein: CASTYSGEQFF; CDR3 DNA: TGTGCCAGTACCTATAGCGGTGAGCAGTTCTTC